The 10 T cell receptor beta chains below come from one sample, sequenced in a study of tumour-infiltrating T cells in Burkitt lymphoma (dated by TCRdb to the early 2020s). The library was prepared using the immunoSEQ multiplex PCR assay. Sourced from immuneACCESS, this table was stored by TCRdb with only in-frame sequences that have V and J called. A share of the clones is absent; for the studies checked, an unresolved V gene accounts for under half, and the remainder has no known explanation. The sample yields about 1,400 clones; roughly 10% were counted once. The ten largest make up around 5% of the sample. Material for sequencing was tumor tissue. The receptors were gathered from a human donor with Burkitt lymphoma.

The chain links TRBV5-6 to TRBJ1-5, with unresolved D. The CDR3 extends over 18 amino acids. V lost 4 bases and J lost 1, with 21 bases in between. The germline V gene encodes CDR1 SGHDT and CDR2 YYEEEE. CDR3 protein: CASSDRPEGRPSNQPQHF. The CDR3 DNA follows: TGTGCCAGCAGCGACCGGCCAGAGGGAAGGCCGAGCAATCAGCCCCAGCATTTT.

J is TRBJ1-1 and V is TRBV19; D remains unclear. The CDR3 is made up of 16 amino acids. Between the trimmed V and J ends, which lost 1 base and 12 bases, there was a span of 24 bases. Germline V gene lookup returns CDR1 LNHDA and CDR2 SQIVND (reference sequence). The CDR3 protein is CASSIAGGSASFGTFF. CDR3 nucleotide sequence: TGTGCCAGTAGTATAGCGGGAGGGTCAGCATCCTTCGGGACTTTCTTT.

This clone was counted a few times. The V and J genes are TRBV5-5 and TRBJ2-7, with 9 bases aligning to TRBD1. This CDR3 region has 14 residues. Germline CDR1 SGHKS, CDR2 YYEKEE (reference sequence). The V and J ends lost 3 bases and 5 bases, in that order; junction bases with no gene match: 6. The CDR3 loop reads CASSYPGTGNEQYF. The CDR3, as DNA: TGTGCCAGCAGCTATCCCGGGACAGGGAACGAGCAGTACTTC.

Comment on this clone: Distinct nucleotide sequences in the sample also encode this CDR3. The J gene is TRBJ2-1, the V gene TRBV11-2; D perhaps matches TRBD2 (5 bases). The CDR3 is made up of 16 amino acids. Germline V gene data show CDR1 as SGHAT and CDR2 as FQNNGV. V lost 5 bases and J lost 0, with 14 bases in between. CDR3 amino acids: CASSISRVHSYNEQFF. For the CDR3, the DNA is TGTGCCAGCAGCATCTCGCGGGTCCACTCCTACAATGAGCAGTTCTTC.

This clone occurred a few times. The CDR3: CASSWAGETQYF. The CDR3 bases are TGTGCCAGCAGTTGGGCGGGAGAGACCCAGTACTTC. The chain recombines TRBV7-2 with TRBJ2-5; D possibly corresponds to TRBD2 (5 bases). The germline V and J ends were trimmed by 6 bases and 4 bases, with 9 bases remaining between them. Germline V gene lookup returns CDR1 SGHTA and CDR2 FQGNSA. CDR3 length: 12 amino acids.

The CDR3 is CASSVASGGGSDTQYF. CDR3 nucleotides: TGTGCCAGCAGCGTAGCTAGCGGGGGTGGCTCAGATACGCAGTATTTT. The chain joins TRBV9 to TRBJ2-3; 10 positions match TRBD2. The CDR3 is 16 residues long. CDR1 is SGDLS and CDR2 is YYNGEE in the germline V gene. The V segment lost 0 bases and the J segment 4 bases; nucleotides outside the gene matches: 5.

This clone was counted between two and nine times. This rearrangement joins TRBV7-3 to TRBJ2-3; a possible D gene is TRBD2 (5 bases). The V gene lost 2 bases and the J gene lost 3 bases, with 15 bases spanning the gap. Germline V gene data show CDR1 as SGHTA and CDR2 as FQGTGA. The CDR3 contains 16 residues. CDR3 DNA: TGTGCCAGCAGCTTAGAGGCTAGCAAGGCGACAGATACGCAGTATTTT. Translating it yields CASSLEASKATDTQYF.

The V and J genes are TRBV7-8 and TRBJ1-2; 9 bases map to TRBD1. Germline CDR1 SGHVS, CDR2 FQNEAQ. The CDR3 runs to 14 residues. Losses at the gene ends were 8 bases for V and 4 bases for J; bases not matched to a gene: 8. The CDR3 nucleotides read TGTGCCAGCGGCAAACAGGGGGCGGCCTATGGCTACACCTTC. Protein: CASGKQGAAYGYTF.

The chain employs TRBV4-2 and TRBJ2-7; D is undetermined. The CDR3 consists of 16 residues. Germline-derived CDR1 and CDR2 are LGHNA and YNFKEQ. V was pared by 3 bases and J by 4 bases, with 19 bases between. As DNA, the CDR3 is TGTGCCAGCAGCCAGTACTCCGGGTCAAGCTCTTACGAGCAGTACTTC. Encoded protein: CASSQYSGSSSYEQYF.

This clone was seen only a few times. The chain combines TRBV5-1 with TRBJ2-5; 7 nucleotides agree with TRBD2. The CDR3 consists of 17 residues. V was pared by 0 bases and J by 4 bases, with 12 bases of the junction left unmatched. Germline CDR1 and CDR2: SGHRS and YFSETQ. The CDR3 here is CASSLGGTSGRGETQYF. In DNA form, the CDR3 reads TGCGCCAGCAGCTTGGGGGGGACTTCAGGGAGGGGAGAGACCCAGTACTTC.